The clone carrying this T cell receptor beta chain was detected only a few times. After removal of 0 bases from V and 7 bases from J, the junction contained 9 bases not matched to a gene. This CDR3 contains 16 residues. Germline values: CDR1 MGHRA, CDR2 YSYEKL. This record belongs to a study of blood T cell repertoires in COVID-19. On the study more broadly: Sources were T cells, B-cell-depleted T cells, or PBMCs; the material itself was cDNA or gDNA.

Sequencing was performed with immunoSEQ multiplex PCR; in TCRdb, only in-frame clones are kept and a portion is missing. This repertoire shows approximately 200,000 clones, roughly 88% found once; its top ten account for under 9.5%. The V gene is TRBV4-1, the J gene TRBJ2-1; 7 bases agree with TRBD1. This receptor was taken from a woman aged 25 to 39 who had recovered from COVID-19. Sample: PBMCs or T cells enriched from blood (not recorded which). The CDR3 sequence is CASSQEGQALINEQFF. CDR3 sequence (DNA): TGCGCCAGCAGCCAAGAAGGACAGGCGTTGATAAATGAGCAGTTCTTC.